The following is a T cell receptor beta chain sequence with its context. What it binds is not known. The V gene lost 7 bases and the J gene lost 1 base, with 16 bases spanning the gap. The CDR3 contains 16 residues. Germline V gene data show CDR1 as LNHDA and CDR2 as SQIVND (reference sequence). The PCR employed 60 Vbeta primers together with 13 Jbeta primers. The table came from immunoSEQ multiplex PCR; TCRdb's copy has only in-frame clones and leaves some out. The data contain about 120,000 clones, roughly four fifths of them singletons. This sample was included in a study of cytomegalovirus exposure and HLA in healthy donors. Study-wide results and caveats: Presence/absence analysis assumed near-uniform sequencing depth across donors. Associated with HLA alleles at 0.05 false discovery rate in a later analysis were around 15,000 TCR beta sequences. Some V segments, including TRBV6-2 and TRBV6-3, were excluded as indistinguishable.

This sequence joins TRBV19 and TRBJ2-2; D not certain. The sequence came from a woman under 30 in good health and CMV-seronegative. The sequenced sample consisted of PBMCs. The CDR3 reads CASISLSPGNTGELFF. The CDR3 DNA is TGTGCCAGTATCTCCCTAAGTCCAGGGAACACCGGGGAGCTGTTTTTT.